This record concerns one T cell receptor (beta chain) sequence. The target of this receptor is not known. No clone much larger than this one lies a single base away; base qualities are absent. CDR1 and CDR2, per the germline V gene, are KGHDR and SFDVKD. V was cut back by 8 bases and J by 6 bases, leaving a gap of 22 bases between them. Including the terminal cysteine and phenylalanine, the CDR3 comprises 17 residues. Left in the record is the CDR3 DNA by itself, 51 bases read in frame from the first base. The data originate from a study of T cell responses to AZD1222 COVID-19 vaccine (dated by TCRdb to about 2021). For the study in its entirety: Because spike-specific TCR depth and breadth did not differ between the two schedules, AZD1222 recipients who got a second dose at roughly 4 weeks were pooled with those who got a second dose at roughly 12 weeks. A total of roughly 240 trial participants underwent TCR sequencing, of whom 200 to 220 received two doses of AZD1222 and some 26 received two doses of the MenACWY control vaccine. Trial participants were enrolled by age into 18-55, 56-69 and 70-plus year subgroups, with about 150, 28 and 57 TCR-sequenced participants respectively.

Summary of the overall study and its limitations: In the small 56-69-year group, the increase in depth fell short of significance, most likely because of low power. Participants were mostly white British and included more females than males, and it was suggested by the authors that clonal diversity may have been underestimated. No day 14 peak-response samples were available, so repertoires were characterized only after the peak T cell response. Reportedly, almost half of the unique spike-specific TCRs recognized epitopes lying outside the regions that are mutated in the B.1.351 and B.1.1.7 variants. CD4 TCRs associated with the vaccine covered the entire spike protein, and the dominant responses were in regions 160-218 and 743-854. After two AZD1222 doses, both the breadth and the depth of spike-specific TCRs were significantly higher than at day 0 and than in MenACWY recipients. Only a handful of AZD1222 recipients were SARS-CoV-2 seropositive at baseline, limiting conclusions about previously exposed vaccinees.

The CDR3 regions of human TCRbeta chains were analyzed by immunosequencing. The published analysis was carried out like this. Repertoire TCRs were checked for matches against a reference library of SARS-CoV-2-specific TCRs that had been generated using the MIRA antigen-specificity platform. Breadth was defined as the fraction of unique TCRs that were SARS-CoV-2-associated. Depth was defined as the fraction of total T cells that were SARS-CoV-2-associated. Using the MIRA data, each spike-specific TCR was assigned both to the spike region to which the TCR was reactive and to a CD4 or CD8 class. Log10-transformed breadth and depth values were compared by one-way ANOVA with Sidak's multiple comparisons tests. TCRdb obtained this table from immuneACCESS and retained in-frame rearrangements with V and J assigned. These tables miss some clones; where compared with another copy, unresolved V genes account for less than half of the shortfall, and the remainder is unexplained. The V and J calls and clone size were taken over from that table, and D and trimming were inferred from the DNA. This sample has 120,000 to 150,000 clones in its table, and 85% to 90% of those were observed once. The ten largest clones capture approximately 3.7% of the sample.

Reading the label with the study, this specimen's time point is: baseline before first vaccination. Samples from vaccinated people were obtained from the UK trials COV001 and COV002, which included a single-blind randomized controlled phase 2/3 trial of AZD1222 (ChAdOx1 nCoV-19) in healthy adults. Trial participant PBMC samples were collected at day 0 and day 28 after the second dose for TCRbeta chain sequencing. This material consisted of peripheral blood, taken on day 0 of AZD1222 vaccination. The sequence joins TRBV24-1 to TRBJ1-6, and perhaps TRBD1 as D gene, on 5 matching bases. This clonotype was sampled from an adult in good health. The nucleotide sequence reads as follows: TGTGCCACCACTAACAACCGGGACCAAAGCGGTAATTCACCCCTCCACTTT. This is translated as CATTNNRDQSGNSPLHF.